These 12 T cell receptor beta chains were all obtained from the same sample, sequenced in a study of T cell responses to AZD1222 COVID-19 vaccine. Clones were read by immunoSEQ multiplex PCR, and TCRdb kept only the in-frame ones, dropping some. This sample has approximately 110,000 clones, with roughly nine tenths found just once. This specimen was peripheral blood, taken on day 0 of AZD1222 vaccination. These receptor sequences come from an adult in good health.

The gene calls are TRBV7-8 and TRBJ2-7; 10 bases fit TRBD2. CDR1 is SGHVS and CDR2 is FQNEAQ in the germline V gene. Trimming took 3 bases from V and 2 from J; bases not matched to a gene: 7. This CDR3 comprises 16 residues. CDR3 nucleotide sequence: TGTGCCAGCAGCTTGGGTTTAGCGGGAGGCGCCTACGAGCAGTACTTC. Translating gives CASSLGLAGGAYEQYF.

The chain combines TRBV6-2 or TRBV6-3 with TRBJ1-5; a weak D match, TRBD1 (5 bases). V was pared by 6 bases and J by 1 base, with 10 bases between. The CDR3 consists of 14 residues. CDR1 is MNHEY and CDR2 is SVGEGT in the germline V gene. The CDR3 loop is CASSGTASNQPQHF. Written as DNA, the CDR3 is TGTGCCAGCAGCGGGACGGCAAGCAATCAGCCCCAGCATTTT.

This chain connects TRBV5-1 to TRBJ1-1; the D is unclear. Germline assignment: CDR1 SGHRS and CDR2 YFSETQ. CDR3 size: 13 residues. Trimming cost V 7 bases and J 1 base, with 11 bases left between them. This chain's CDR3 is CASCLTANTEAFF. Here the CDR3 DNA reads TGCGCCAGCTGTTTGACTGCGAACACTGAAGCTTTCTTT.

The chain recombines TRBV7-2 with TRBJ2-5; 7 nucleotides agree with TRBD1. The CDR3 runs 16 residues. Germline values: CDR1 SGHTA, CDR2 FQGNSA. V trimming: 0 bases; J trimming: 2 bases; junction bases outside the gene matches: 6. CDR3 residues: CASSLAPGTVQETQYF. The CDR3 DNA follows: TGTGCCAGCAGCTTAGCCCCCGGGACAGTACAAGAGACCCAGTACTTC.

The chain links TRBV11-3 to TRBJ2-1, with D perhaps TRBD1 (6 bases). V shed 4 bases and J shed 0 bases, with 10 bases lying between them. This CDR3 is 15 amino acids long. The germline V gene has CDR1 SGHNT and CDR2 YENEEA. CDR3 amino acids: CASSSGQSSYNEQFF. CDR3 bases: TGTGCCAGCAGCTCCGGACAGAGCTCCTACAATGAGCAGTTCTTC.

The chain links TRBV10-3 to TRBJ1-1; D possibly corresponds to TRBD1 (5 bases). The CDR3 runs to 14 residues. Germline lookup yields CDR1 ENHRY and CDR2 SYGVKD. V lost 3 bases and J lost 4, with 12 bases in between. Here the CDR3 reads CAISDLAGTTEAFF. In DNA, the CDR3 is TGTGCCATCAGTGATTTGGCCGGGACCACTGAAGCTTTCTTT.

The rearrangement links TRBV15 to TRBJ2-3; D call uncertain. The germline V gene has CDR1 LNHNV and CDR2 YYDKDF (reference sequence). The length of the CDR3 is 15 residues. V was trimmed by 3 bases and J by 0 bases, leaving 10 bases between them. In nucleotides, the CDR3 is TGTGCCACCAGCAGGCTGACAACTAGCACAGATACGCAGTATTTT. This encodes CATSRLTTSTDTQYF. Full variable domain (outside the CDR3, taken from reference TRBV15 and TRBJ2-3): DAMVIQNPRYQVTQFGKPVTLSCSQTLNHNVMYWYQQKSSQAPKLLFHYYDKDFNNEADTPDNFQSRRPNTSFCFLDIRSPGLGDTAMYLCATSRLTTSTDTQYFGPGTRLTVL.

V usage is TRBV4-1 and J usage is TRBJ2-7, with D perhaps given as TRBD1 or TRBD2 (6 bases each). The CDR3 loop spans 14 amino acids. CDR1 and CDR2 from the germline V gene are MGHRA and YSYEKL. Between the trimmed V and J ends, which lost 1 base and 1 base, there was a span of 8 bases. In DNA, the CDR3 is TGCGCCAGCAGCCAAGGCGGGACATCCTACGAGCAGTACTTC. Amino acids: CASSQGGTSYEQYF.

The rearrangement joins TRBV7-2 to TRBJ1-6; no firm D call. Trimming stripped 4 bases from V and 0 bases from J, with 16 bases between. The CDR3 extends over 18 amino acids. The germline V gene encodes CDR1 SGHTA and CDR2 FQGNSA. The CDR3 protein is CASSSYSASSSYNSPLHF. CDR3 sequence (DNA): TGTGCCAGCAGCTCCTACAGCGCTTCGAGCTCCTATAATTCACCCCTCCACTTT.

In this sample, this clone turned up once. The chain is built from TRBV5-6 and TRBJ1-3; 8 bases match TRBD1. The CDR3 totals 16 residues. The germline V gene encodes CDR1 SGHDT and CDR2 YYEEEE. V was clipped by 2 bases and J by 5 bases; unmatched bases: 9. The CDR3 nucleotides read TGTGCCAGCAGCTTCGGGACAGGAGGGGTCCGAAACACCATATATTTT. Translated, it gives CASSFGTGGVRNTIYF.

This chain connects TRBV28 to TRBJ2-5; possible D gene TRBD1, 5 bases. The CDR3 covers 12 residues. The V gene's germline CDR1 is MDHEN and CDR2 SYDVKM. The ends were cut back, 4 bases at V and 4 bases at J, with 7 bases in the middle. The CDR3 spells CASSSRGETQYF. DNA for the CDR3: TGTGCCAGCAGTTCTAGGGGAGAGACCCAGTACTTC.

The chain has TRBV6-5 and TRBJ2-1; TRBD2 might be the D (6 bases). The CDR3 is made up of 16 amino acids. CDR1 MNHEY and CDR2 SVGAGI come from the germline V gene. V was pared by 2 bases and J by 1 base, with 12 bases between. Here the CDR3 DNA reads TGTGCCAGCAGTTACATTGGGGGGTTATCCTACAATGAGCAGTTCTTC. Amino acids: CASSYIGGLSYNEQFF.